This record looks at one T cell receptor beta chain sequence and its context. The antigen remains undetermined. The method was immunoSEQ multiplex PCR; TCRdb's version includes in-frame clones alone and lacks a portion of them. The sample has fewer than 6,500 clones; approximately 72% are singletons. This sample is drawn from a study of high-grade serous ovarian cancer treatment subgroups. Across the whole study: On average, around 15,000 reads and about 7,400 unique TCR beta rearrangements were obtained per sample.

The tumor samples were collected prior to definitive surgery or chemotherapy. Overall study findings and caveats: Tumors within one patient showed repertoire similarity of roughly 0.11 to 0.8. These tumor repertoires lack spatial information from bulk sequencing. CDR1 and CDR2 were left unanalyzed; analyses focused on CDR3.

The sequenced material came from tumor tissue. The TCR originated in a human donor with high-grade serous ovarian cancer.

The CDR3 DNA reads as TGCGCCAGCAGCCCGGGGGGGGGAAATCCTAGCAATCAGCCCCAGCATTTT. This codes for CASSPGGGNPSNQPQHF. This chain uses TRBV5-1 with TRBJ1-5, with D maybe TRBD1 (5 bases). Germline CDR1 and CDR2: SGHRS and YFSETQ. The CDR3 covers 17 residues. Trimming removed 4 bases at V and 0 bases at J, with 17 bases between.